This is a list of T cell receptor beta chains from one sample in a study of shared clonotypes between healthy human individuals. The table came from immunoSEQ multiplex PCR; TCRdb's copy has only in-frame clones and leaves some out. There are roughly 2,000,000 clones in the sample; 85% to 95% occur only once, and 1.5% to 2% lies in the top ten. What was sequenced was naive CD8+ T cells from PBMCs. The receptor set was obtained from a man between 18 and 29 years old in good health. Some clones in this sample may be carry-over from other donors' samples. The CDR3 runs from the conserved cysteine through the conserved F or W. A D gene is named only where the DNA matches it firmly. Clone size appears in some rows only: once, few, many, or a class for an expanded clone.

CASSPGWALTDTQYF TGTGCCAGCAGCCCCGGGTGGGCTCTCACAGATACGCAGTATTTT TRBJ2-3 - TRBV11-2 -
CASSFGDGVAYEQYF TGTGCCAGCAGTTTTGGGGACGGGGTAGCCTACGAGCAGTACTTC TRBJ2-7 - TRBV28 -
CASSLTGLSYEQYF TGTGCCAGCAGTTTAACTGGACTCTCCTACGAGCAGTACTTC TRBJ2-7 - TRBV28 once
CASSSMILGTEQFF TGTGCCAGCAGCTCCATGATTTTGGGGACTGAGCAGTTCTTC TRBJ2-1 - TRBV7-9 -
CASSIRNGGAYEQYF TGTGCCAGTAGTATAAGAAACGGCGGAGCCTACGAGCAGTACTTC TRBJ2-7 - TRBV19 once
CATTLYANTGELFF TGTGCCACTACCCTGTACGCGAACACCGGGGAGCTGTTTTTT TRBJ2-2 - TRBV19 once
CSVEAGGDTQYF TGCAGCGTTGAAGCGGGCGGGGATACGCAGTATTTT TRBJ2-3 - TRBV29-1 -
CASCRLNTEAFF TGTGCCAGTTGCCGGTTGAACACTGAAGCTTTCTTT TRBJ1-1 - TRBV11-3 -
CASSLAVGGEETQYF TGTGCCAGCAGCTTGGCGGTCGGGGGGGAAGAGACCCAGTACTTC TRBJ2-5 TRBD2 TRBV5-6 -
CASSETQGNEQFF TGTGCCAGCAGCGAAACACAGGGGAATGAGCAGTTCTTC TRBJ2-1 TRBD1 TRBV7-8 -
CAISESPSDGTYEQYF TGTGCCATCAGTGAGTCTCCCTCTGACGGAACCTACGAGCAGTACTTC TRBJ2-7 - TRBV10-3 -
CASSEYPTSGVGPEAFF TGTGCCAGCAGTGAATATCCCACCTCAGGGGTAGGGCCTGAAGCTTTCTTT TRBJ1-1 - TRBV25-1 -
CAWSETAGDYGYTF TGTGCCTGGAGCGAGACTGCAGGGGACTATGGCTACACCTTC TRBJ1-2 - TRBV30 few
CAWSQGAGGEKLFF TGTGCCTGGTCACAGGGGGCTGGAGGTGAAAAACTGTTTTTT TRBJ1-4 TRBD1 TRBV30 once
CSVTSHLYEQYF TGCAGCGTTACTAGCCACCTCTACGAGCAGTACTTC TRBJ2-7 - TRBV29-1 -
CASSGKINEQFF TGTGCCAGCAGTGGAAAGATCAATGAGCAGTTCTTC TRBJ2-1 - TRBV27 -
CASRLQGERLWRTDTQYF TGTGCCAGCAGGCTACAGGGGGAGCGGTTATGGCGCACAGATACGCAGTATTTT TRBJ2-3 TRBD1 TRBV27 -
CASSGLDLAFTDTQYF TGTGCCAGCAGTGGTTTAGACTTGGCCTTCACAGATACGCAGTATTTT TRBJ2-3 - TRBV2 -
CASIGDRGRETQYF TGTGCCAGCATCGGGGACAGGGGACGAGAGACCCAGTACTTC TRBJ2-5 TRBD1 TRBV27 once
CSVLDTLHHGYTF TGCAGCGTTTTGGACACTTTACATCATGGCTACACCTTC TRBJ1-2 - TRBV29-1 -
CASSETGLGKLFF TGTGCCAGCAGTGAAACGGGATTAGGAAAACTGTTTTTT TRBJ1-4 - TRBV6-1 few
CASGLGGNNEQFF TGTGCCAGCGGCCTTGGGGGAAACAATGAGCAGTTCTTC TRBJ2-1 - TRBV27 -
CASSLLGGKPNYGYTF TGTGCCAGCAGTTTATTGGGAGGGAAGCCTAACTATGGCTACACCTTC TRBJ1-2 - TRBV27 -
CASSPTPGTGETGELFF TGTGCCAGCAGTCCTACACCGGGGACAGGGGAAACCGGGGAGCTGTTTTTT TRBJ2-2 TRBD1 TRBV27 -
CASSPGVWSLNEQFF TGCGCCAGCAGCCCCGGGGTATGGTCTCTCAATGAGCAGTTCTTC TRBJ2-1 - TRBV5-1 -
CASSQLADSYEQYF TGTGCCAGCAGCCAGTTAGCGGATTCCTACGAGCAGTACTTC TRBJ2-7 - TRBV14 once
CASSVVGAGNEQFF TGTGCCAGCAGCGTAGTAGGGGCGGGCAATGAGCAGTTCTTC TRBJ2-1 - TRBV9 once
CASSQVGGNTEAFF TGCGCCAGCAGCCAAGTTGGGGGGAACACTGAAGCTTTCTTT TRBJ1-1 - TRBV4-1 once
CASSRAFSYEQYF TGTGCCAGTAGTCGGGCTTTCTCCTACGAGCAGTACTTC TRBJ2-7 - TRBV19 -
CASSLSFGTGSYNEQFF TGTGCCAGCAGTTTATCGTTTGGGACAGGGTCCTACAATGAGCAGTTCTTC TRBJ2-1 TRBD1 TRBV27 -
CATQPGWGTAYNEQFF TGTGCCACCCAGCCGGGGTGGGGGACCGCCTACAATGAGCAGTTCTTC TRBJ2-1 - TRBV15 -
CASSYDRGPSYEQYF TGTGCCAGCAGCTATGACAGGGGACCCTCCTACGAGCAGTACTTC TRBJ2-7 TRBD1 TRBV7-7 -
CATSRDRLAANTGELFF TGTGCCACCAGCAGAGATCGGTTAGCGGCGAACACCGGGGAGCTGTTTTTT TRBJ2-2 - TRBV15 -
CASSEYAGSEPEAFF TGTGCCAGCAGTGAATATGCAGGGAGTGAACCTGAAGCTTTCTTT TRBJ1-1 - TRBV25-1 -
CASSLFRGGETQYF TGTGCCAGCAGTTTATTTCGGGGCGGAGAGACCCAGTACTTC TRBJ2-5 - TRBV27 -
CASSRTISSSTDTQYF TGTGCCAGCAGCCGAACCATATCCTCTAGCACAGATACGCAGTATTTT TRBJ2-3 - TRBV11-1 -
CASSVDYNEQFF TGTGCCAGCAGCGTCGATTACAATGAGCAGTTCTTC TRBJ2-1 - TRBV9 -
CASSPPPGQGSYEQYF TGCGCCAGCAGCCCCCCGCCGGGACAGGGTTCCTACGAGCAGTACTTC TRBJ2-7 TRBD1 TRBV4-1 -
CASSQGTMPGQGKNTEAFF TGCGCCAGCAGCCAAGGCACTATGCCGGGACAGGGGAAGAACACTGAAGCTTTCTTT TRBJ1-1 TRBD1 TRBV4-1 -
CASSFYDRGLPDGNTIYF TGTGCCAGCAGCTTCTATGACAGGGGCCTCCCTGATGGAAACACCATATATTTT TRBJ1-3 TRBD1 TRBV7-6 -
CASSLKEGGNEQYF TGTGCCAGCAGCTTAAAAGAGGGAGGGAACGAGCAGTACTTC TRBJ2-7 TRBD2 TRBV7-3 -
CASSANSEAFF TGTGCCAGCAGCGCCAACAGTGAAGCTTTCTTT TRBJ1-1 - TRBV9 -
CAISESGRGRTGELFF TGTGCCATCAGTGAATCCGGCAGGGGGCGGACCGGGGAGCTGTTTTTT TRBJ2-2 TRBD1 TRBV10-3 -
CASTPGVNTEAFF TGTGCCAGCACCCCAGGAGTGAACACTGAAGCTTTCTTT TRBJ1-1 - TRBV7-8 -
CASTTPLRGIAYNEQFF TGTGCCAGCACCACACCACTGAGGGGGATCGCCTACAATGAGCAGTTCTTC TRBJ2-1 - TRBV28 -
CASSPVDTEAFF TGTGCCAGCTCACCAGTTGACACTGAAGCTTTCTTT TRBJ1-1 - TRBV18 -
CASSPLALADTQYF TGCGCCAGCAGCCCACTAGCGTTGGCAGATACGCAGTATTTT TRBJ2-3 TRBD2 TRBV4-1 -
CASSADRMLGNTIYF TGTGCCAGCAGCGCCGACAGGATGCTTGGAAACACCATATATTTT TRBJ1-3 - TRBV9 -
CASSLDGLENIQYF TGTGCCAGCAGCTTGGATGGGTTGGAGAACATTCAGTACTTC TRBJ2-4 - TRBV5-4 -